The 4 T cell receptor beta chains reported below all come from one sample, sequenced in a study of blood T cell repertoires in COVID-19. This table comes from immunoSEQ multiplex PCR, and its TCRdb copy is limited to in-frame clones, with some not included. The table shows fewer than 95,000 clones, with 75% to 90% occurring only once. Material for sequencing was peripheral blood. The source is a male donor with acute or convalescent COVID-19.

V is TRBV3-1 (or the pseudogene TRBV3-2) and J is TRBJ2-2; 9 bases are shared with TRBD2. The CDR3 contains 16 residues. In germline, CDR1 is LGHDT, CDR2 YNNKEL (reference sequence). J was trimmed by 6 bases and V by 0 bases; bases with no gene match: 5. The CDR3 is CASSQDLAGSPGELFF. CDR3 DNA: TGTGCCAGCAGCCAAGATCTAGCGGGGTCTCCCGGGGAGCTGTTTTTT.

The chain combines TRBV19 with TRBJ1-5, with 8 bases that match TRBD1. The V gene's germline CDR1 is LNHDA and CDR2 SQIVND (reference sequence). The junction had 6 bases not matched to a gene; V was cut back by 4 bases and J by 7 bases. There are 14 residues in the CDR3. CDR3 DNA: TGTGCCAGTAGTACCGGACAGGGCGGCCAGCCCCAGCATTTT. It translates to CASSTGQGGQPQHF.

This sequence joins TRBV30 and TRBJ1-5; no reliable D call. This CDR3 region has 14 residues. Per the germline V gene, CDR1 is GTSNPN and CDR2 is SVGIG (reference sequence). V lost 2 bases and J lost 0, with 8 bases in between. CDR3 sequence: CAWSKEGSNQPQHF. The CDR3 DNA follows: TGTGCCTGGAGTAAGGAGGGTAGCAATCAGCCCCAGCATTTT.

The rearrangement joins TRBV3-1 (or the pseudogene TRBV3-2) to TRBJ1-3; no reliable D call. CDR1 and CDR2 (germline): LGHDT, YNNKEL (reference sequence). Between the trimmed V and J ends, which lost 1 base and 6 bases, there was a span of 19 bases. The CDR3 length is 17 residues. CDR3: CASSQGIITRLLNTIYF. The CDR3 nucleotides read TGTGCCAGCAGCCAAGGAATTATCACGCGCTTGTTAAACACCATATATTTT.